This T cell receptor beta chain was identified in a study of T-cell reconstitution after alpha-beta-depleted transplantation in children. Unique molecular identifiers tagged the TCRbeta library. MiXCR, run by TCRdb on the PCR reads, gives a single entry per CDR3 protein. Of roughly 200,000 distinct CDR3 sequences detected, 6% to 7% appear once; the ten largest clones hold 3% to 3.5%. This clonotype came up many times. CDR3 length equals 15 residues. Between the trimmed V and J ends, which lost 5 bases and 2 bases, there was a span of 15 bases. Germline-derived CDR1 and CDR2 are KGHDR and SFDVKD. The sequence derives from a human donor who donated a stem cell graft to a child with Wiskott-Aldrich syndrome. The chain uses TRBV24-1 and TRBJ2-7; D might be TRBD1 (6 bases). Sequencing was performed on PBMCs from the stem cell graft donor, taken from the stem cell graft. The CDR3 nucleotides are TGTGCCACCAGTGGGGGAACAGGGTCCACCTACGAGCAGTACTTC. This gives the protein CATSGGTGSTYEQYF.